This T cell receptor beta chain was identified during a study of CD8 T cells in Susac syndrome (dated by TCRdb to between 2018 and 2020). About the full investigation: Among the Susac syndrome patients who were sequenced, clinically active disease was present in roughly six and clinical remission was observed in roughly 8. At blood withdrawal, Susac syndrome patients were therapy-naive, treated with corticosteroids (with IVIg additionally given to some), or treated with IVIg alone. Whether CD8+ T cell activation and differentiation in Susac syndrome was antigen driven was tested using repertoire sequencing.

RNA was extracted with the RNeasy kit and 0.5 to 1 ug was reverse transcribed using random hexamers. TCR beta CDR3 regions were amplified with the immunoSEQ multiplex PCR assay covering 54 Vbeta and 13 Jbeta segments. To correct PCR amplification bias, a synthetic template baseline was used for both primer optimization and computational correction. The original methods were these. Reads were annotated to V, D and J genes according to IMGT and were analyzed with immunoSEQ Analyzer, with only productive sequences retained. Clonality was calculated as one minus the Shannon entropy normalized by log2 of the number of productive unique sequences. For each patient and control, public and private clones were evaluated within the 100 most prevalent clones. Clones were defined as Susac-specific when absent from the healthy and MS cohorts, from 1,000 to 1,100 published viral clones and from other ImmuneACCESS disease sequences. The public sequencing data were trimmed at Q25 with fastp and processed into clonotypes with MiXCR by TCRdb, which kept only in-frame beta chains. Every distinct CDR3 protein forms one entry, paired with its most common genes and DNA. The V and J calls reflect TCRdb's pipeline rather than the authors' work. The sample table contains around 71,000 distinct CDR3 sequences; only one count was recorded for 90% to 95% of them. The ten biggest clones cover around 0.15% of the sample.

Spanning cysteine to phenylalanine, the CDR3 consists of 13 amino acids. The DNA shown is the 39-base CDR3, in frame from base 1. V loses 10 bases, J loses 4 bases, and the germline ends lie 16 bases apart. Looking up the germline V gene yields CDR1 MDHEN and CDR2 SYDVKM. In regard to this clonotype: The antigen it binds to is not known. Per-nucleotide qualities are absent, and no much larger clonotype sits a single base away.

Findings and caveats that apply to the study as a whole: In the CD4+ T cell repertoire of Susac syndrome patients, clonal expansion was not detected. The number of individuals in the TCR sequencing and HLA analysis was recognized as being relatively small.

Peripheral blood CD8+ and CD4+ T cells from healthy donors, Susac syndrome patients and multiple sclerosis patients were profiled using high-throughput TCR beta sequencing. Recently defined diagnostic criteria for definite or probable disease were met by the Susac syndrome patients. CD8+ TEMRA cells were enriched by FACS, while bulk CD8+ and CD4+ T cells were purified by magnetic negative isolation. Blood was collected in EDTA tubes and processed within 24 hours, with PBMCs isolated through density gradient centrifugation. PBMCs intended for TCR sequencing were cryopreserved in liquid nitrogen and thawed later in a water bath at 37 degrees C. The sorted or isolated CD4+, CD8+ and CD8+ TEMRA cells had a purity of 90% or higher.

The receptor comes from a human donor with Susac syndrome. The receptor chain draws on TRBV28 and TRBJ1-1; a weak D assignment points to TRBD1 (6 bases agree). The source material was CD4+ T cells from PBMCs. CDR3 protein: CATHQQGGTEAFF. The nucleotide sequence is TGTGCCACCCACCAACAAGGGGGCACTGAAGCTTTCTTT.